Following are 26 T cell receptor beta chains from one sample sequenced in a study of blood T cell repertoires in COVID-19. TCRdb keeps only in-frame clones here, not all; method: immunoSEQ multiplex PCR. Of about 62,000 clones listed, around 86% are singletons. Sequences were obtained from peripheral blood. The receptors come from a woman of 80 years or more with acute or convalescent COVID-19.

The chain has TRBV9 and TRBJ1-3; 7 bases are shared with TRBD1. Germline CDR1 and CDR2: SGDLS and YYNGEE. This CDR3 has 16 amino acids. J gave up 4 bases and V 4 bases, and 11 bases lay outside the gene matches. This CDR3 is CASSPPSTGVGNTIYF. For the CDR3, the DNA is TGTGCCAGCAGCCCCCCGAGTACAGGGGTAGGAAACACCATATATTTT.

This clone was seen just once. The gene calls are TRBV5-1 and TRBJ2-5, with D perhaps TRBD2 (5 bases). Looked up from germline, CDR1 is SGHRS and CDR2 is YFSETQ. The V and J ends lost 5 bases and 7 bases respectively, with 24 bases between them. The CDR3 spans 16 residues. CDR3 nucleotide sequence: TGCGCCAGCAGTCCAGCAGTTGGGCCGAGGGATGGGACCCAGTACTTC. This codes for CASSPAVGPRDGTQYF.

This clone was counted once. The chain couples TRBV10-3 to TRBJ2-3; D is possibly TRBD1 (6 bases). V lost 0 bases to trimming and J lost 4 bases, with 11 bases between them. This CDR3 spans 15 amino acids. Germline V lookup: CDR1 ENHRY, CDR2 SYGVKD. The CDR3 sequence: CAISESLGGSDTQYF. Here the CDR3 DNA reads TGTGCCATCAGTGAGTCGCTAGGGGGATCAGATACGCAGTATTTT.

This rearrangement joins TRBV19 to TRBJ2-3; D uncertain. The CDR3 contains 12 residues. Trimming removed 3 bases at V and 3 bases at J, with 4 bases between. From germline, CDR1 is LNHDA and CDR2 SQIVND (reference sequence). The CDR3 DNA is TGTGCCAGTAGTATCCGGACAGATACGCAGTATTTT. It is translated as CASSIRTDTQYF.

The chain has TRBV30 and TRBJ1-5; the D gene is possibly TRBD1 (5 bases). This CDR3 region has 14 residues. Deletions cut 0 bases from V and 2 bases from J, with 8 bases between. The germline gives CDR1 GTSNPN, CDR2 SVGIG (reference sequence). Written as DNA, the CDR3 is TGTGCCTGGAGTGTAATAGGGGGCAATCAGCCCCAGCATTTT. Protein sequence: CAWSVIGGNQPQHF.

The gene calls are TRBV6-6 and TRBJ1-1; D gene unclear. This CDR3 has 12 amino acids. V was trimmed by 2 bases and J by 8 bases, leaving 9 bases between them. Germline V gives CDR1 MNHNY, CDR2 SVGAGI (reference sequence). The CDR3 here is CASSYPRTEAFF. In DNA, the CDR3 is TGTGCCAGCAGTTACCCACGTACAGAAGCTTTCTTT.

The rearrangement joins TRBV10-3 to TRBJ1-2; no firm D call. This CDR3 region has 12 residues. The ends were cut back, 0 bases at V and 4 bases at J, with 3 bases in the middle. Germline assignment: CDR1 ENHRY and CDR2 SYGVKD. The CDR3 loop is CAISESSYGYTF. The CDR3 DNA sequence: TGTGCCATCAGTGAGTCGAGCTATGGCTACACCTTC.

The chain employs TRBV6-1 and TRBJ1-5, with D hard to call. Trimming removed 3 bases from V and 7 bases from J, with 4 bases in between. The CDR3 length is 11 residues. Germline values: CDR1 MNHNS, CDR2 SASEGT. CDR3 in amino acids: CASSDLQPQHF. The DNA for the CDR3 is TGTGCCAGCAGTGACCTCCAGCCCCAGCATTTT.

The count of this clone is one. V gene TRBV28 combines with J gene TRBJ1-5; weak D call: TRBD1 (5 bases). V shed 3 bases and J shed 3 bases, with 12 bases lying between them. From germline, CDR1 is MDHEN and CDR2 SYDVKM. There are 15 residues in the CDR3. CDR3 DNA: TGTGCCAGCAGTTTCGTGCAGGGTTTCAATCAGCCCCAGCATTTT. As protein: CASSFVQGFNQPQHF. The whole variable domain, filled in from reference TRBV28 and TRBJ1-5, reads DVKVTQSSRYLVKRTGEKVFLECVQDMDHENMFWYRQDPGLGLRLIYFSYDVKMKEKGDIPEGYSVSREKKERFSLILESASTNQTSMYLCASSFVQGFNQPQHFGDGTRLSIL.

V usage is TRBV20-1 and J usage is TRBJ1-1; D call uncertain. The CDR3 is 11 amino acids. Trimming removed 4 bases from V and 4 bases from J, with 7 bases in between. Germline CDR1 is DFQATT and CDR2 is SNEGSKA (reference sequence). The CDR3 DNA reads TGCAGTGCTACTCGTAGCACTGAAGCTTTCTTT. Protein product: CSATRSTEAFF.

The chain recombines TRBV9 with TRBJ1-1, with D possibly being TRBD1 (5 bases). The V gene lost 1 base and the J gene lost 2 bases, with 12 bases spanning the gap. Germline V gene data show CDR1 as SGDLS and CDR2 as YYNGEE. This CDR3 spans 15 amino acids. The CDR3, as DNA: TGTGCCAGCAGCGTAAGCGACAGCTTTAACACTGAAGCTTTCTTT. Its translation: CASSVSDSFNTEAFF.

The chain carries TRBV19 and TRBJ2-5; D might be TRBD1 (6 bases). Trimming took off 4 bases at V and 5 bases at J, with 11 bases between the two ends. The CDR3 runs 13 residues. Germline CDR1 reads LNHDA; CDR2 reads SQIVND (reference sequence). The CDR3 DNA is TGTGCCAGTAGTACACAGGGATCGGAGACCCAGTACTTC. Its translation: CASSTQGSETQYF.

The chain uses TRBV6-5 and TRBJ2-1, with 8 bases lining up with TRBD1. J was trimmed by 4 bases and V by 7 bases; bases with no gene match: 9. CDR3 length equals 15 residues. Per the germline V gene, CDR1 is MNHEY and CDR2 is SVGAGI. DNA of the CDR3: TGTGCCAGCATCTCGGACAGGGAGGCGTACAATGAGCAGTTCTTC. Amino acid sequence: CASISDREAYNEQFF.

The rearrangement links TRBV7-7 to TRBJ2-2; 8 positions agree with TRBD1. V lost 5 bases, J lost 1 base, and 3 bases stayed unmatched. CDR3 size: 15 residues. Germline assignment: CDR1 SSHAT and CDR2 FNYEAQ (reference sequence). Written as DNA, the CDR3 is TGTGCCAGCAGCAAAGGGACAGGGAACACCGGGGAGCTGTTTTTT. Translated: CASSKGTGNTGELFF.

V gene TRBV12-5 combines with J gene TRBJ1-2; 9 positions agree with TRBD1. The CDR3 is 19 amino acids. Trimming at V came to 2 bases and at J to 2 bases, leaving 15 bases not matched to a gene. In germline, CDR1 is LGHNT, CDR2 FRNRAP. CDR3 in amino acids: CASGLTLFPSGQGNYGYTF. CDR3 coding DNA: TGTGCTAGTGGTTTGACCCTTTTTCCCTCGGGACAGGGCAACTATGGCTACACCTTC. The variable domain in full, with the rest retrieved from reference TRBV12-5 and TRBJ1-2, is DARVTQTPRHKVTEMGQEVTMRCQPILGHNTVFWYRQTMMQGLELLAYFRNRAPLDDSGMPKDRFSAEMPDATLATLKIQPSEPRDSAVYFCASGLTLFPSGQGNYGYTFGSGTRLTVV.

The genes are TRBV5-5 and TRBJ2-1; TRBD2 is a possible D gene (5 bases). The CDR3 spans 14 residues. V dropped 4 bases and J dropped 3 bases, with 11 bases sitting between them. Germline V CDR1 and CDR2: SGHKS, YYEKEE (reference sequence). The chain's CDR3 is CASSLRGVYNEQFF. As DNA, the CDR3 is TGTGCCAGCAGCCTCCGGGGAGTCTACAATGAGCAGTTCTTC.

The chain couples TRBV24-1 to TRBJ1-2; D unresolved. The germline CDR1 and CDR2 sequences are KGHDR and SFDVKD. The CDR3 extends over 9 amino acids. Trimming took 5 bases from V and 10 from J, leaving 4 bases between them. The CDR3 DNA is TGTGCCACCAGTGTAAACTACACCTTC. It specifies CATSVNYTF.

V gene TRBV15 combines with J gene TRBJ2-3; D may be TRBD1 (6 bases). Germline V CDR1 and CDR2: LNHNV, YYDKDF (reference sequence). V lost 1 base to trimming and J lost 3 bases, with 8 bases between them. The CDR3 has 14 residues. CDR3 residues: CATSRAQGTDTQYF. The DNA for the CDR3 is TGTGCCACCAGCAGAGCTCAGGGGACAGATACGCAGTATTTT.

V is TRBV27 and J is TRBJ2-7; 7 bases match TRBD2. With 2 bases clipped from V and 2 bases from J, the junction kept 12 bases outside the gene matches. The germline gives CDR1 MNHEY, CDR2 SMNVEV (reference sequence). CDR3 length: 17 amino acids. CDR3 sequence (DNA): TGTGCCAGCAGTTTACGCCACTTAGGTGCGGGGGCCTACGAGCAGTACTTC. The encoded protein is CASSLRHLGAGAYEQYF.

V usage is TRBV3-1 (or the pseudogene TRBV3-2) and J usage is TRBJ2-5; no firm D call. Germline lookup yields CDR1 LGHDT and CDR2 YNNKEL (reference sequence). V was cut by 2 bases and J by 4 bases, with 14 bases left in between. The CDR3 spans 15 residues. CDR3 region: CASSQSGQIAETQYF. DNA of the CDR3: TGTGCCAGCAGCCAAAGTGGCCAAATTGCAGAGACCCAGTACTTC.

The CDR3 is CASSLRRTSGATDTQYF. CDR3 nucleotide sequence: TGTGCCAGCAGCCTCCGCAGAACTAGCGGGGCCACAGATACGCAGTATTTT. V and J are TRBV7-8 and TRBJ2-3; 10 positions match TRBD2. V gave up 5 bases and J gave up 2 bases; unmatched junction bases: 10. CDR3 length equals 17 residues. Germline CDR1 is SGHVS and CDR2 is FQNEAQ.

This sequence joins TRBV18 and TRBJ1-4, with D possibly matching TRBD1 (5 bases). This CDR3 has 15 amino acids. The V gene's germline CDR1 is KGHSH and CDR2 LQKENI. Trimming took off 4 bases at V and 3 bases at J, with 12 bases between the two ends. The CDR3 region is CASSQSGPPNEKLFF. As DNA, the CDR3 is TGTGCCAGCTCACAATCAGGGCCACCTAATGAAAAACTGTTTTTT.

The rearrangement links TRBV18 to TRBJ2-2; 8 bases match TRBD1. Germline V CDR1 and CDR2: KGHSH, LQKENI. The CDR3 length is 17 residues. V was pared by 6 bases and J by 2 bases, with 11 bases of the junction left unmatched. The CDR3: CASSRQPTGGNTGELFF. For the CDR3, the DNA is TGTGCCAGCTCGCGTCAACCTACAGGGGGTAACACCGGGGAGCTGTTTTTT.

The J gene is TRBJ2-5, the V gene TRBV5-1; TRBD2 matches at 11 bases. V dropped 5 bases and J dropped 5; count of bases not matched to a gene: 8. The CDR3 is 15 amino acids. CDR1 is SGHRS, CDR2 YFSETQ, per germline. The CDR3 spells CASSHTSGSRETQYF. CDR3 sequence (DNA): TGCGCCAGCAGTCACACTAGCGGGAGTAGGGAGACCCAGTACTTC.

The chain uses TRBV27 and TRBJ1-2; 10 nucleotides align to TRBD1. Germline lookup yields CDR1 MNHEY and CDR2 SMNVEV (reference sequence). The CDR3 contains 14 residues. With 8 bases clipped from V and 8 bases from J, the junction kept 11 bases outside the gene matches. In DNA form, the CDR3 reads TGTGCCAGCCGACCGGGACAGGGGACAGGGGGCTACACCTTC. Encoded protein: CASRPGQGTGGYTF.

The chain carries TRBV10-3 and TRBJ2-4; D is perhaps TRBD2 (6 bases). In germline, CDR1 is ENHRY, CDR2 SYGVKD. This CDR3 spans 14 amino acids. CDR3 nucleotides: TGTGCTTCCCGCGGAGGGGAGGCCAAAAACATTCAGTACTTC. This codes for CASRGGEAKNIQYF.